This T cell receptor (gamma chain) is from a study of gamma delta lymphoproliferative disorders and STAT genes (dated by TCRdb to the late 2010s). Describing the broader study: The LymphoTrack Dx TCRG Assay was used to prepare gamma-chain libraries from at least 50 ng of genomic DNA. Because no corresponding Invivoscribe delta assay was available, delta-chain libraries were prepared according to the standard operating procedure of the EuroClonality-NGS working group. The study profiled TCR gamma and delta CDR3 repertoires by deep sequencing in Tgammadelta lymphoproliferative disease patients and healthy controls, within a larger immunophenotypic and STAT-mutation study. To confirm the results, all delta-chain samples and a couple of gamma-chain samples were sequenced a second time. The investigation overall reported the following: T cells in controls likely covered a range of maturation stages, whereas leukemic cells were skewed toward terminal effectors, which could potentially limit comparisons between patients and controls. According to the authors, NGS specificity may be reduced at low frequencies, so whether leukemic clones are public or private needs confirmation. When whole repertoires were clustered, patient gamma repertoires were grouped separately from healthy controls, whereas no separation between groups was observed for delta repertoires. Almost every major gamma and delta clonotype in patients was public, meaning shared with at least one healthy donor, and only a couple of gamma clonotypes were private to disease.

In both library preparation methods, multiplex PCR was run with primers aimed at the conserved V and J regions of the TCR genes. Amplicons were purified, pooled and sequenced on an Illumina MiSeq platform. Under the source paper's analysis protocol: MiXCR performed V(D)J alignment, clonotype assembly and translation, and VDJtools was used for functionality assessment and CDR3 repertoire analyses. CDR3 was defined according to IMGT, and analyses were limited to productive sequences using functional genes, with ORF genes and pseudogenes excluded. A custom Python script was used to search all patients and controls for identical amino acid CDR3s of major clonotypes (frequency >=5%). To compare clonotype frequencies between patients and controls, a one-sided non-parametric Wilcoxon test was applied. After TCRdb called clones again from the public reads with CATT, rows with identical DNA were merged. The V and J calls were not made by the authors but by TCRdb's processing. The sample profile shows approximately 1,300 gamma-chain clones; roughly 13% of them were found once. Jointly, the top ten make up 17% of the sample.

Genomic DNA from peripheral blood mononuclear cells isolated from patients and controls was used for TCR sequencing. As controls, approximately 23 healthy adult blood donors (median age 64 years; roughly twelve males and around eleven females) were included and were matched to patients for age and sex. Trimming leaves V shorter by 0 bases and J shorter by 11 bases, with the junction holding 12 bases beyond the gene matches. The cysteine opens and the phenylalanine closes a CDR3 of 15 amino acids. The only DNA kept is the CDR3, 45 bases in frame from the first base. CDR1 is given as EGSNGY and CDR2 as YDSYNSKV, both from the germline V gene. Points on this clone: The target of this receptor is not known. Qualities for individual bases were not recorded, and no much larger clone is one base off.

The clonotype comes from a human donor in good health. The rearrangement combines TRGV2 with TRGJP2. No J gene was available from TCRdb, and it was assigned here by a germline match of the DNA. The sequenced sample was blood. The DNA sequence is TGTGCCACCTGGGACGGGCCTGCGAACCGCTGGATCAAGACGTTT. This sequence encodes CATWDGPANRWIKTF.